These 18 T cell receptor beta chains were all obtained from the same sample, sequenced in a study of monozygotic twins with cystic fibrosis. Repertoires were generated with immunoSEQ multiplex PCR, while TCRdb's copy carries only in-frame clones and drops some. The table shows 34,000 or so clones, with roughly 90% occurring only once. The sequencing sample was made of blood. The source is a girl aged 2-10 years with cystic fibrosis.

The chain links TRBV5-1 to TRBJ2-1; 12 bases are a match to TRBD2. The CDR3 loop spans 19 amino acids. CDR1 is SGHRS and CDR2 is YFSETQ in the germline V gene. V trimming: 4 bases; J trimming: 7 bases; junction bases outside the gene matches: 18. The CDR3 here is CASSPKTSGRAGPRNEQFF. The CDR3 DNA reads TGCGCCAGCAGCCCAAAGACTAGCGGGAGAGCGGGGCCGCGAAATGAGCAGTTCTTC.

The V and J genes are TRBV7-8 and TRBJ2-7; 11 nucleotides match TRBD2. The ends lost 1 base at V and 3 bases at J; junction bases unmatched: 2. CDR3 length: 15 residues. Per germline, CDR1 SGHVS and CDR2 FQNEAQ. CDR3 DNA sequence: TGTGCCAGCAGCTTAGGACTAGCGGGGAACTACGAGCAGTACTTC. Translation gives CASSLGLAGNYEQYF.

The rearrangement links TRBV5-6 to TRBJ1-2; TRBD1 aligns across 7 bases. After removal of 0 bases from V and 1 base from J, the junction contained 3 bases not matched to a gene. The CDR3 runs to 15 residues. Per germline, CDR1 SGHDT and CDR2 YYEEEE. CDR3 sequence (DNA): TGTGCCAGCAGCTTGGCCGGGACAGTTAACTATGGCTACACCTTC. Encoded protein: CASSLAGTVNYGYTF.

CDR3 loop: CASSQGVSSSYNEQFF. The CDR3 DNA reads as TGTGCCAGCAGCCAAGGGGTCAGCAGCTCCTACAATGAGCAGTTCTTC. This rearrangement joins TRBV14 to TRBJ2-1; D not resolved. The CDR3 extends over 16 amino acids. From germline, CDR1 is SGHDN and CDR2 FVKESK. Trimming took 1 base from V and 0 from J, leaving 10 bases between them.

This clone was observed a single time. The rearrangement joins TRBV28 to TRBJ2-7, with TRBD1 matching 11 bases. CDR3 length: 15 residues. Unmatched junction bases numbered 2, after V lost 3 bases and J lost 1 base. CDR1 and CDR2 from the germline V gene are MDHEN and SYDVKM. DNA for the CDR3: TGTGCCAGCAGTTTGCGGGACAGGGGGTCCTACGAGCAGTACTTC. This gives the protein CASSLRDRGSYEQYF.

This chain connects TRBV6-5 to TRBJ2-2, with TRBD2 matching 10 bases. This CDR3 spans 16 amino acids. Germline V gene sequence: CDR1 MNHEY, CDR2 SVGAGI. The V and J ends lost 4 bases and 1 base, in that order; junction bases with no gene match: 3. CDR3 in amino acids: CASSLTSGVNTGELFF. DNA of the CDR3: TGTGCCAGCAGTTTAACTAGCGGGGTGAACACCGGGGAGCTGTTTTTT.

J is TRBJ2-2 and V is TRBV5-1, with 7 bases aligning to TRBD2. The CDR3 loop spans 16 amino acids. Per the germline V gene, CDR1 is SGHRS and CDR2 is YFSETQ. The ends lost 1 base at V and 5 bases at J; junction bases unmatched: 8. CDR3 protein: CASSLSGSGPTGELFF. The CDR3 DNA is TGCGCCAGCAGCTTGAGTGGTAGCGGGCCTACCGGGGAGCTGTTTTTT.

CDR3 in amino acids: CASREGTSGYTF. DNA of the CDR3: TGTGCCAGCAGGGAAGGGACCTCTGGCTACACCTTC. This chain connects TRBV27 to TRBJ1-2, with a tentative D call TRBD1 (5 bases). Germline V gene sequence: CDR1 MNHEY, CDR2 SMNVEV (reference sequence). V lost 6 bases and J lost 7, with 12 bases in between. The length of the CDR3 is 12 residues.

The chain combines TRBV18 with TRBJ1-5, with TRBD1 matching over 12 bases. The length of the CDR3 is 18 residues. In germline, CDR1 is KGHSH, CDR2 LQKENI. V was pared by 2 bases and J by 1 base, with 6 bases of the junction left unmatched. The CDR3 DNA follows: TGTGCCAGCTCACCATCCCCGGGACAGGGGGCAAGCAATCAGCCCCAGCATTTT. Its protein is CASSPSPGQGASNQPQHF. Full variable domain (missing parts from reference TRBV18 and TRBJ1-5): NAGVMQNPRHLVRRRGQEARLRCSPMKGHSHVYWYRQLPEEGLKFMVYLQKENIIDESGMPKERFSAEFPKEGPSILRIQQVVRGDSAAYFCASSPSPGQGASNQPQHFGDGTRLSIL.

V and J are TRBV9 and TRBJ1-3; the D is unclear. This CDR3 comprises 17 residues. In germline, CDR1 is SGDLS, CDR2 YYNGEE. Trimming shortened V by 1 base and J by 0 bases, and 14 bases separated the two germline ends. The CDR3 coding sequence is TGTGCCAGCAGCGTACAGCCCGAGGGAAGCTCTGGAAACACCATATATTTT. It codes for CASSVQPEGSSGNTIYF.

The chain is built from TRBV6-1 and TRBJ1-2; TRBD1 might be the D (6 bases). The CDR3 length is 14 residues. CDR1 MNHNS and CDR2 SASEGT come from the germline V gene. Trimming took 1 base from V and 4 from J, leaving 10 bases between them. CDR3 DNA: TGTGCCAGCAGTGAAGGACAGGAGTTCTATGGCTACACCTTC. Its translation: CASSEGQEFYGYTF.

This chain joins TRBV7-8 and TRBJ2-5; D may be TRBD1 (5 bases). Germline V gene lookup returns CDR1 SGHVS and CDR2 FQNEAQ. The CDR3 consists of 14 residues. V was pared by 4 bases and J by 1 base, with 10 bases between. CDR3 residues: CASSSWGLQETQYF. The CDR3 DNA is TGTGCCAGCAGCTCCTGGGGCCTCCAAGAGACCCAGTACTTC.

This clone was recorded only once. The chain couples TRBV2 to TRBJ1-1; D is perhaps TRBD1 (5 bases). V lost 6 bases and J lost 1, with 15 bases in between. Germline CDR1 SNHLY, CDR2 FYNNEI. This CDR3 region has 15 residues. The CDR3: CASSRDRSSNTEAFF. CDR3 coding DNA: TGTGCCAGCAGCCGGGACCGCTCATCGAACACTGAAGCTTTCTTT.

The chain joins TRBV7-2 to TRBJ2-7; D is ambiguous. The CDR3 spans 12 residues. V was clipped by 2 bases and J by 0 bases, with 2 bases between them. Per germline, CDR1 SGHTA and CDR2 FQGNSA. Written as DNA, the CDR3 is TGTGCCAGCAGCTTAAGCTCCTACGAGCAGTACTTC. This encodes CASSLSSYEQYF.

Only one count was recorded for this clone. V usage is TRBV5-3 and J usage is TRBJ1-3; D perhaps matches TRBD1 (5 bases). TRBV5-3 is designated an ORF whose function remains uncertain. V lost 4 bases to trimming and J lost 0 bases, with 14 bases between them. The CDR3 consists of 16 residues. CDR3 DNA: TGTGCCAGAAGCCACCACAGGCGATCCTCTGGAAACACCATATATTTT. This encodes CARSHHRRSSGNTIYF.

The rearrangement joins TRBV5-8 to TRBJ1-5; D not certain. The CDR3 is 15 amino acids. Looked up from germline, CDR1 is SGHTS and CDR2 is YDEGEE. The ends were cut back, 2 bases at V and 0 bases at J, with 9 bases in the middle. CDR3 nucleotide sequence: TGTGCCAGCAGCTTTTCGGGTTATAGCAATCAGCCCCAGCATTTT. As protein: CASSFSGYSNQPQHF.

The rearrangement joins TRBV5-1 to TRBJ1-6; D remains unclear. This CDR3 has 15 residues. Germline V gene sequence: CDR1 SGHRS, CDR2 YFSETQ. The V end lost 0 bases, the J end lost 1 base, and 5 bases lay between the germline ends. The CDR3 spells CASSLGQSYNSPLHF. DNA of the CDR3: TGCGCCAGCAGCTTGGGTCAGTCCTATAATTCACCCCTCCACTTT.

CDR3 nucleotide sequence: TGTGCCAGCAGCGTTGGGGCCAGTAGGGCCTACTCGGCGCCGGGGCGAGGCTACACCTTC. Amino acids: CASSVGASRAYSAPGRGYTF. This chain joins TRBV9 and TRBJ1-2, with a tentative D call TRBD1 (5 bases). CDR3 length: 20 residues. The V gene lost 2 bases and the J gene lost 8 bases, with 34 bases spanning the gap. Germline assignment: CDR1 SGDLS and CDR2 YYNGEE.